The source of this T cell receptor beta chain is a study of blood T cell repertoires in COVID-19. The V gene lost 2 bases and the J gene lost 8 bases, with 3 bases spanning the gap. Germline-derived CDR1 and CDR2 are SQVTM and ANQGSEA. This CDR3 is 9 amino acids long. Per the original data handling: Amplification with reference gene primers provided the estimates of nucleated cell counts. Produced via immunoSEQ multiplex PCR; TCRdb's table is partial and in-frame only. For V, J and clone size, that table is used; D and trimming come from the DNA. The sample shows some 140,000 clones, around four fifths of them seen only once.

V usage is TRBV29-1 and J usage is TRBJ1-2; D not resolved. The TCR comes from a man aged 55 to 70 who had recovered from COVID-19. The specimen was peripheral blood. The CDR3 DNA reads as TGCAGCGTTGAATCGGGCTACACCTTC. Translating it yields CSVESGYTF.